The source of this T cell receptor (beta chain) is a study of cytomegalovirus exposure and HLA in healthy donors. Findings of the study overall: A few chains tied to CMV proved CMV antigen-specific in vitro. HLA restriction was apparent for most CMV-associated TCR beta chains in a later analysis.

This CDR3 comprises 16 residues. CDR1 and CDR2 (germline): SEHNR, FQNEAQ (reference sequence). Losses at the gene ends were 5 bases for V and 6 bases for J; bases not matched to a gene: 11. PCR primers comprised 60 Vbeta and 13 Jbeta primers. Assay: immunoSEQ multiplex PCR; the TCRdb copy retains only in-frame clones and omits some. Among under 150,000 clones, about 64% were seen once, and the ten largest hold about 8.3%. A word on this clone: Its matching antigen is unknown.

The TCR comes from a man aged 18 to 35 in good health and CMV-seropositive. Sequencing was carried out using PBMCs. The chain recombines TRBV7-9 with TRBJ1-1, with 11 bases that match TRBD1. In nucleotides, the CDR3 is TGTGCCAGCAGCAAAAGAGGGGGACAGGGGGACCCTGAAGCTTTCTTT. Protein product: CASSKRGGQGDPEAFF.